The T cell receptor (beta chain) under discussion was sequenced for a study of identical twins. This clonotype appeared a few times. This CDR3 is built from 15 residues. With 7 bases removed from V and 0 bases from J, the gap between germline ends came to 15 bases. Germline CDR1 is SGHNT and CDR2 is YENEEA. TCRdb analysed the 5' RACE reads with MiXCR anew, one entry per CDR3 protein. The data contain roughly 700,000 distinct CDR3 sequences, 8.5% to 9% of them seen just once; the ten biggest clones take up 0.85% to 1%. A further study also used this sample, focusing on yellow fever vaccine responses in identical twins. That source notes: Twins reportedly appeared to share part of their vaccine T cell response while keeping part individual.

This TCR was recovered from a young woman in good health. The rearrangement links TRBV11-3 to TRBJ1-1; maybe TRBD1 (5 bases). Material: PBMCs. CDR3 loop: CASTSGGLMNTEAFF. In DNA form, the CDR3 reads TGTGCCAGCACCTCGGGGGGATTAATGAACACTGAAGCTTTCTTT.